These 30 T cell receptor beta chains were all obtained from the same sample, sequenced in a study of shared clonotypes between healthy human individuals. Measured with immunoSEQ multiplex PCR; TCRdb has only the in-frame clones, and not every one. This table holds some 2 million clones, approximately 95% found once. The specimen sequenced was naive CD4+ T cells sorted from blood. This sample's subset: CD45RA+ positively selected. Receptors were obtained from a man between 18 and 35 years old in good health.

The chain employs TRBV6-6 and TRBJ1-5; 9 bases are shared with TRBD1. CDR1 and CDR2 from the germline V gene are MNHNY and SVGAGI (reference sequence). The CDR3 consists of 14 residues. Trimming at V came to 6 bases and at J to 4 bases, leaving 4 bases not matched to a gene. Here the CDR3 DNA reads TGTGCCAGCAGAGGGACAGGGATTAATCAGCCCCAGCATTTT. Translation: CASRGTGINQPQHF.

The gene calls are TRBV5-6 and TRBJ1-6, with D uncertain. Germline CDR1 reads SGHDT; CDR2 reads YYEEEE. The CDR3 spans 16 residues. V shed 0 bases and J shed 1 base, with 8 bases lying between them. The CDR3, as DNA: TGTGCCAGCAGCTTGGCAGCCGGGTCCTATAATTCACCCCTCCACTTT. This encodes CASSLAAGSYNSPLHF.

The chain is built from TRBV29-1 and TRBJ2-1; D uncertain. The CDR3 is 11 amino acids. Trimming removed 7 bases from V and 1 base from J, with 5 bases in between. CDR1 is SQVTM and CDR2 is ANQGSEA in the germline V gene. CDR3 coding DNA: TGCAGCGGGAAATCCTACAATGAGCAGTTCTTC. This translates into CSGKSYNEQFF.

V usage is TRBV30 and J usage is TRBJ2-5; possibly TRBD1 for D (6 bases). The CDR3 has 13 amino acids. The germline V and J ends were trimmed by 7 bases and 6 bases, with 18 bases remaining between them. CDR1 GTSNPN and CDR2 SVGIG come from the germline V gene (reference sequence). The CDR3, as DNA: TGTGCCTTAGGACAGCAAAACTTCAAGACCCAGTACTTC. Residues: CALGQQNFKTQYF.

This clone is a singleton in its sample. The chain couples TRBV18 to TRBJ1-2; 8 nucleotides line up with TRBD1. This CDR3 comprises 16 residues. The V gene's germline CDR1 is KGHSH and CDR2 LQKENI. The ends lost 3 bases at V and 5 bases at J; junction bases unmatched: 11. As DNA, the CDR3 is TGTGCCAGCTCACCTTCGGACAGGGAGCGGGCGTATGGCTACACCTTC. Protein: CASSPSDRERAYGYTF.

The chain uses TRBV5-6 and TRBJ1-3; possibly TRBD1 for D (5 bases). Deletions cut 2 bases from V and 2 bases from J, with 8 bases between. The germline gives CDR1 SGHDT, CDR2 YYEEEE. CDR3 length equals 14 residues. The CDR3 spells CASSFGTPGNTIYF. In nucleotides, the CDR3 is TGTGCCAGCAGCTTTGGGACCCCTGGAAACACCATATATTTT. The full variable domain, completed using reference TRBV5-6 and TRBJ1-3, is DAGVTQSPTHLIKTRGQQVTLRCSPKSGHDTVSWYQQALGQGPQFIFQYYEEEERQRGNFPDRFSGHQFPNYSSELNVNALLLGDSALYLCASSFGTPGNTIYFGEGSWLTVV.

V gene TRBV5-1 combines with J gene TRBJ2-2, with D perhaps matching TRBD2 (6 bases). Between the trimmed V and J ends, which lost 7 bases and 3 bases, there was a span of 10 bases. Germline CDR1 reads SGHRS; CDR2 reads YFSETQ. The CDR3 is 13 residues long. The CDR3 nucleotides read TGCGCCAGCTCCGCGGGGTACACCGGGGAGCTGTTTTTT. Residues: CASSAGYTGELFF.

The J gene is TRBJ2-3, the V gene TRBV4-1; TRBD1 matches 7 bases. Looked up from germline, CDR1 is MGHRA and CDR2 is YSYEKL. The trim removed 2 bases at V and 6 bases at J, leaving 14 bases unmatched. The CDR3 loop spans 17 amino acids. CDR3 nucleotide sequence: TGCGCCAGCAGCCAATACAGGGGAAGTATTGATTGGGATACGCAGTATTTT. This codes for CASSQYRGSIDWDTQYF.

J is TRBJ1-3 and V is TRBV6-6; tentative D call: TRBD1 (5 bases). Deletions cut 2 bases from V and 4 bases from J, with 12 bases between. Per the germline V gene, CDR1 is MNHNY and CDR2 is SVGAGI (reference sequence). CDR3 length: 15 amino acids. CDR3 protein: CASSYGRDLGNTIYF. For the CDR3, the DNA is TGTGCCAGCAGTTACGGGAGGGACCTCGGAAACACCATATATTTT.

The chain uses TRBV6-1 and TRBJ2-5, with 9 bases lining up with TRBD2. J lost 4 bases, V lost 5 bases, and 8 bases had no gene match. Germline V gives CDR1 MNHNS, CDR2 SASEGT. This CDR3 region has 15 residues. The CDR3 DNA reads TGTGCCAGCAGTCAGCAGGGACTAGCAGTAGAGACCCAGTACTTC. This encodes CASSQQGLAVETQYF.

The CDR3 spells CASSLEAGNSPLHF. Written as DNA, the CDR3 is TGTGCCAGCAGCTTAGAGGCCGGAAATTCACCCCTCCACTTT. The J gene is TRBJ1-6, the V gene TRBV7-2; no clear D. Germline V gene lookup returns CDR1 SGHTA and CDR2 FQGNSA. With 1 base removed from V and 7 bases from J, the gap between germline ends came to 8 bases. The CDR3 contains 14 residues.

Details on this clone: One end of the junction varies from germline; a read error may be responsible. Different DNA sequences within this sample yield the same CDR3. The chain is built from TRBV5-4 and TRBJ1-4; no firm D call. Germline V lookup: CDR1 SGHNT, CDR2 YYREEE (reference sequence). The CDR3 is made up of 13 amino acids. The CDR3 bases are TGTGCCAGCAGCATCAGCGACGGAGAAAAGCTGTTTTTT. Translation: CASSISDGEKLFF.

This clone occurred once. This chain joins TRBV21-1 and TRBJ1-2. TRBV21-1 is designated a pseudogene. CDR3 length: 10 amino acids. Here the CDR3 reads CASSFNGYTF. The CDR3 DNA is TGTGCCAGCAGCTTTAATGGCTACACCTTC.

Comments on this clone: The sample holds other DNA sequences that translate to the same CDR3. CDR3 loop: CASSLEGVGNQPQHF. The CDR3 DNA follows: TGCGCCAGCAGCTTGGAGGGGGTCGGGAATCAGCCCCAGCATTTT. The V gene is TRBV5-1, the J gene TRBJ1-5, with a weak D call TRBD1 (6 bases). V was cut by 0 bases and J by 4 bases, with 11 bases left in between. Germline V gives CDR1 SGHRS, CDR2 YFSETQ. The CDR3 has 15 amino acids.

The rearrangement joins TRBV10-1 to TRBJ2-3, with D possibly being TRBD1 (6 bases). Germline V CDR1 and CDR2: WNHNN, SYGVQD (reference sequence). Trimming shortened V by 1 base and J by 1 base, and 12 bases separated the two germline ends. The CDR3 runs to 16 residues. This CDR3 is CASSEYQTGRTDTQYF. DNA for the CDR3: TGCGCCAGCAGTGAGTACCAGACAGGACGCACAGATACGCAGTATTTT.

The rearrangement uses TRBV7-2 and TRBJ1-2; 7 bases are a match to TRBD1. This CDR3 contains 14 residues. The ends lost 4 bases at V and 2 bases at J; junction bases unmatched: 4. CDR1 is SGHTA, CDR2 FQGNSA, per germline. CDR3 amino acids: CASSYETGNYGYTF. The CDR3 coding sequence is TGTGCCAGCAGCTACGAGACAGGGAACTATGGCTACACCTTC. Variable domain in full (rest from reference TRBV7-2 and TRBJ1-2): GAGVSQSPSNKVTEKGKDVELRCDPISGHTALYWYRQSLGQGLEFLIYFQGNSAPDKSGLPSDRFSAERTGGSVSTLTIQRTQQEDSAVYLCASSYETGNYGYTFGSGTRLTVV.

This clone appeared a few times. The chain employs TRBV4-1 and TRBJ2-2; D is uncertain. This CDR3 is 15 amino acids long. Germline V lookup: CDR1 MGHRA, CDR2 YSYEKL. Trimming stripped 0 bases from V and 1 base from J, with 6 bases between. CDR3 amino acids: CASSQDRLNTGELFF. In nucleotides, the CDR3 is TGCGCCAGCAGCCAAGATCGACTGAACACCGGGGAGCTGTTTTTT.

The chain couples TRBV27 to TRBJ2-7, with TRBD1 matching over 7 bases. Per the germline V gene, CDR1 is MNHEY and CDR2 is SMNVEV (reference sequence). The CDR3 sequence is 14 residues long. V was clipped by 3 bases and J by 4 bases; unmatched bases: 6. CDR3 protein: CASSFLRTGYEQYF. In nucleotides, the CDR3 is TGTGCCAGCAGTTTCCTGAGGACAGGTTACGAGCAGTACTTC.

This clone came up a few times. The chain carries TRBV19 and TRBJ1-2; no definite D call. The V gene lost 5 bases and the J gene lost 7 bases, with 8 bases spanning the gap. The CDR3 covers 11 residues. Germline values: CDR1 LNHDA, CDR2 SQIVND (reference sequence). CDR3 protein: CASSEAVGYTF. The CDR3 DNA sequence: TGTGCCAGTAGTGAGGCCGTTGGCTACACCTTC.

The chain joins TRBV4-2 to TRBJ2-3; D is unresolved. V gave up 3 bases and J gave up 3 bases, with 10 bases separating them. The CDR3 is made up of 14 amino acids. Germline-derived CDR1 and CDR2 are LGHNA and YNFKEQ. CDR3 sequence reads: CASSQGQSTDTQYF. The CDR3 DNA reads as TGTGCCAGCAGCCAGGGCCAGTCAACAGATACGCAGTATTTT.

The chain's CDR3 is CAVSPGGTEAFF. CDR3 bases: TGTGCCGTCTCCCCAGGGGGGACTGAAGCTTTCTTT. The gene calls are TRBV25-1 and TRBJ1-1, with TRBD1 matching 7 bases. The V segment lost 11 bases and the J segment 5 bases; nucleotides outside the gene matches: 8. This CDR3 has 12 amino acids. Germline values: CDR1 MGHDK, CDR2 SYGVNS. The variable domain in full, with the rest retrieved from reference TRBV25-1 and TRBJ1-1, is EADIYQTPRYLVIGTGKKITLECSQTMGHDKMYWYQQDPGMELHLIHYSYGVNSTEKGDLSSESTVSRIRTEHFPLTLESARPSHTSQYLCAVSPGGTEAFFGQGTRLTVV.

This clone was recorded only once. The genes are TRBV5-5 and TRBJ2-3; 10 bases align to TRBD1. The CDR3 extends over 15 amino acids. V lost 4 bases and J lost 3; bases outside the gene matches: 5. Germline CDR1 and CDR2: SGHKS and YYEKEE (reference sequence). The DNA of the CDR3 is TGTGCCAGCAGCCCTTGGGACAGGGGAACAGATACGCAGTATTTT. Its protein product is CASSPWDRGTDTQYF.

J is TRBJ2-5 and V is TRBV5-1, with 8 bases lining up with TRBD1. The CDR3 sequence is 15 residues long. The V and J ends lost 4 bases and 2 bases, in that order; junction bases with no gene match: 7. The germline gives CDR1 SGHRS, CDR2 YFSETQ. In DNA, the CDR3 is TGCGCCAGCAGCGTCGGGACAGGAGTTCAAGAGACCCAGTACTTC. Its translation is CASSVGTGVQETQYF.

This clone was found once. The chain has TRBV19 and TRBJ2-1, with no clear D. Trimming removed 1 base from V and 9 bases from J, with 13 bases in between. Germline-derived CDR1 and CDR2 are LNHDA and SQIVND (reference sequence). The CDR3 runs to 14 residues. CDR3 bases: TGTGCCAGTAGTATAGCATCTAGGCCGGGTGAGCAGTTCTTC. Translation gives CASSIASRPGEQFF.

This clone has only one observation. The V call is TRBV2, the J call TRBJ1-2; D not resolved. This CDR3 is 14 amino acids long. Trimming left V 4 bases short and J 8 bases short, with 17 bases between. CDR1 is SNHLY and CDR2 is FYNNEI in the germline V gene. The DNA of the CDR3 is TGTGCCAGCAGTGGTCAGTCAAATCGGTCCGGCTACACCTTC. Translating gives CASSGQSNRSGYTF.

This chain uses TRBV18 with TRBJ2-1, with 7 bases identical to TRBD2. Germline V gene lookup returns CDR1 KGHSH and CDR2 LQKENI. V trimming: 3 bases; J trimming: 8 bases; junction bases outside the gene matches: 10. CDR3 size: 15 residues. CDR3 region: CASSPTSVGGDEQFF. CDR3 sequence (DNA): TGTGCCAGCTCACCTACTAGCGTAGGTGGGGATGAGCAGTTCTTC. The full variable domain, completed using reference TRBV18 and TRBJ2-1, is NAGVMQNPRHLVRRRGQEARLRCSPMKGHSHVYWYRQLPEEGLKFMVYLQKENIIDESGMPKERFSAEFPKEGPSILRIQQVVRGDSAAYFCASSPTSVGGDEQFFGPGTRLTVL.

V usage is TRBV5-1 and J usage is TRBJ2-3; 9 bases fit TRBD2. V dropped 2 bases and J dropped 0; count of bases not matched to a gene: 4. The length of the CDR3 is 16 residues. From germline, CDR1 is SGHRS and CDR2 YFSETQ. The CDR3 region is CASSFGLASSTDTQYF. CDR3 DNA: TGCGCCAGCAGCTTTGGACTAGCGAGTAGCACAGATACGCAGTATTTT.

CDR3 in amino acids: CASSFGGLEEKLFF. The DNA for the CDR3 is TGCGCCAGCAGCTTCGGGGGCCTCGAAGAAAAACTGTTTTTT. The rearrangement uses TRBV5-1 and TRBJ1-4, with D possibly matching TRBD1 (6 bases). Trimming pared 2 bases from V and 8 bases from J, leaving 13 bases between. The CDR3 runs to 14 residues. CDR1 is SGHRS and CDR2 is YFSETQ in the germline V gene. Using reference TRBV5-1 and TRBJ1-4 for the parts outside the CDR3, the full variable domain is KAGVTQTPRYLIKTRGQQVTLSCSPISGHRSVSWYQQTPGQGLQFLFEYFSETQRNKGNFPGRFSGRQFSNSRSEMNVSTLELGDSALYLCASSFGGLEEKLFFGSGTQLSVL.

The chain recombines TRBV15 with TRBJ1-6, with TRBD1 as a possible D gene (5 bases). V lost 5 bases to trimming and J lost 6 bases, with 11 bases between them. The germline CDR1 and CDR2 sequences are LNHNV and YYDKDF (reference sequence). The CDR3 runs to 14 residues. The CDR3 sequence is CATSPWGGNSPLHF. The CDR3 nucleotides read TGTGCCACCAGCCCATGGGGGGGTAATTCACCCCTCCACTTT.

The chain links TRBV7-8 to TRBJ2-7, with 9 bases identical to TRBD2. Germline values: CDR1 SGHVS, CDR2 FQNEAQ. With V trimmed by 5 bases and J by 4 bases, 12 bases remained unmatched. CDR3 length equals 16 residues. The CDR3, as DNA: TGTGCCAGCAGCCCTAAACTAGCGGGCCTGGGGTACGAGCAGTACTTC. It specifies CASSPKLAGLGYEQYF.